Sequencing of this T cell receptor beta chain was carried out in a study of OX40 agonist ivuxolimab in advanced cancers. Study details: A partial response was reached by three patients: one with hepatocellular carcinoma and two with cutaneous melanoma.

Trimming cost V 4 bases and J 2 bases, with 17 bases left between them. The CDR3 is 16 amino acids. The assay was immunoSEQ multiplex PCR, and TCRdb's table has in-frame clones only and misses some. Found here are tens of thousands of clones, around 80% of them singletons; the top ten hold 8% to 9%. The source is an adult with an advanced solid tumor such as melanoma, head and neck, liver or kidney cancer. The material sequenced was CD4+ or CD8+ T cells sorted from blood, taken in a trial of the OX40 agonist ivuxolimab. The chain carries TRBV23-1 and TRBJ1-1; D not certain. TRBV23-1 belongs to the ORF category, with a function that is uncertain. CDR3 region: CASSRSVGPINTEAFF. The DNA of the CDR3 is TGCGCCAGCAGTCGGTCAGTAGGACCGATAAACACTGAAGCTTTCTTT.